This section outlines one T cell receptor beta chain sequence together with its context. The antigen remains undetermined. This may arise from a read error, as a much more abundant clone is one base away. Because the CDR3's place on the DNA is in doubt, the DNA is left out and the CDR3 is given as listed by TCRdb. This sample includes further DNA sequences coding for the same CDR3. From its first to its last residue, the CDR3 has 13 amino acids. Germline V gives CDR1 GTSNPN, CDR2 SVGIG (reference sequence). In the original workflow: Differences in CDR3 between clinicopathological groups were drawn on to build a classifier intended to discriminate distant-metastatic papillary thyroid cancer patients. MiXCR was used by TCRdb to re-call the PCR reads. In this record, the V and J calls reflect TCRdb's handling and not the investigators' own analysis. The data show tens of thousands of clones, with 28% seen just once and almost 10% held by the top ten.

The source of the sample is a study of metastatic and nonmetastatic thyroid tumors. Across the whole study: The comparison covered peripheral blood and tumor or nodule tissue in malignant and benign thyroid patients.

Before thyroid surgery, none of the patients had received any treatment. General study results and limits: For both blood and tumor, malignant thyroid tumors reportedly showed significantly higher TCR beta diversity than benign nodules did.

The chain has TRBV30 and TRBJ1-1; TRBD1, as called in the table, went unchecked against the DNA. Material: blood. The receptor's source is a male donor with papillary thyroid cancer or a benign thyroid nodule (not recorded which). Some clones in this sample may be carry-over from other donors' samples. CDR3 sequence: CAWSVGRGSEAFF.